This T cell receptor beta chain was observed in a study of cytomegalovirus exposure and HLA in healthy donors. This clone was observed a few times. The target antigen is unknown. Germline assignment: CDR1 MNHNS and CDR2 SASEGT. J gave up 6 bases and V 6 bases, and 10 bases lay outside the gene matches. The CDR3 is made up of 14 amino acids. Study observations and caveats: Later on, an analysis showed TCR association rates differing by HLA locus, with DRB1 the most and HLA-C the fewest. As a later analysis revealed, most CMV-associated TCR beta chains appeared HLA-restricted. Earlier analysis found most TCR beta V segments productive about 90% or about 30% of the time.

PCR amplification relied on 60 Vbeta primers (plus 13 Jbeta primers). The protocol was immunoSEQ multiplex PCR, while the TCRdb copy is restricted to in-frame clones and leaves out a portion. The sample lists approximately 97,000 clones; roughly three quarters were seen once. The source of this sequence is a male donor in good health and CMV-seropositive. Sequenced sample: PBMCs. The chain joins TRBV6-1 to TRBJ2-7, with 8 bases that match TRBD2. CDR3 nucleotide sequence: TGTGCCAGCAGGGGGAACGGGAGGGCCCTCGAGCAGTACTTC. This translates into CASRGNGRALEQYF.